The 14 T cell receptor beta chains reported below all come from one sample, sequenced in a study of blood T cells in healthy people across ages. A sample-barcoded 5' primer and a J-beta primer mix were used in a second PCR of about 6 to 12 cycles. TCRdb fed the 5' RACE reads into MiXCR, producing one record per CDR3 protein. The repertoire holds hundreds of thousands of distinct CDR3 sequences, with roughly 25% as singletons. These data were also reused for a study on T cells of mothers and their children.

The specimen sequenced was blood. These receptors originate from a boy aged 5-17 years in good health.

This chain links TRBV5-1 with TRBJ2-3, with a possible D match to TRBD2 (5 bases). This CDR3 has 15 amino acids. CDR1 is SGHRS, CDR2 YFSETQ, per germline. Trimming pared 0 bases from V and 3 bases from J, leaving 11 bases between. CDR3 coding DNA: TGCGCCAGCAGCTTGGTTGGCGGGCTAACAGATACGCAGTATTTT. Protein product: CASSLVGGLTDTQYF.

The chain is built from TRBV14 and TRBJ1-4, with D maybe TRBD1 (5 bases). The CDR3 runs to 15 residues. Trimming removed 2 bases at V and 2 bases at J, with 9 bases between. The V gene's germline CDR1 is SGHDN and CDR2 FVKESK. CDR3 region: CASSQLGETNEKLFF. The CDR3 DNA reads as TGTGCCAGCAGCCAATTAGGGGAGACTAATGAAAAACTGTTTTTT.

This clonotype was seen only once. This rearrangement joins TRBV4-1 to TRBJ2-5; 7 bases are a match to TRBD1. V trimming: 0 bases; J trimming: 3 bases; junction bases outside the gene matches: 13. The germline gives CDR1 MGHRA, CDR2 YSYEKL. The CDR3 length is 18 residues. CDR3 sequence: CASSQDPPGTVTEETQYF. CDR3 sequence (DNA): TGCGCCAGCAGCCAAGATCCACCCGGGACAGTGACTGAAGAGACCCAGTACTTC.

The J gene is TRBJ2-1, the V gene TRBV12-3 or TRBV12-4; 8 positions agree with TRBD1. Trimming removed 8 bases from V and 7 bases from J; junction bases left unmatched: 4. This CDR3 spans 12 amino acids. The CDR3: CASATGGNEQFF. In DNA, the CDR3 is TGTGCCAGCGCCACAGGGGGTAATGAGCAGTTCTTC.

The J gene is TRBJ2-3, the V gene TRBV5-6; D is possibly TRBD1 (6 bases). The length of the CDR3 is 15 residues. Germline V gene data show CDR1 as SGHDT and CDR2 as YYEEEE. With 0 bases removed from V and 4 bases from J, the gap between germline ends came to 12 bases. CDR3 nucleotide sequence: TGTGCCAGCAGCTTGGAATTAAGGACAGCAGATACGCAGTATTTT. Encoded protein: CASSLELRTADTQYF.

This clonotype has more than one count but fewer than ten. The chain carries TRBV27 and TRBJ1-6; the D gene is possibly TRBD1 (5 bases). Germline CDR1 and CDR2: MNHEY and SMNVEV (reference sequence). The CDR3 is 14 residues long. V dropped 3 bases and J dropped 7 bases, with 10 bases sitting between them. The CDR3 coding sequence is TGTGCCAGCAGTTTTGGAGACAGAAATTCACCCCTCCACTTT. It translates to CASSFGDRNSPLHF.

There are a few counts of this clonotype. The chain carries TRBV11-3 and TRBJ2-5; D possibly uses TRBD1 or TRBD2 (5 bases each). Germline values: CDR1 SGHNT, CDR2 YENEEA. The CDR3 consists of 14 residues. V was clipped by 3 bases and J by 5 bases, with 13 bases between them. In DNA form, the CDR3 reads TGTGCCAGCAGCTTTATTGAGGGGCGGGAGACCCAGTACTTC. Translating it yields CASSFIEGRETQYF.

This rearrangement joins TRBV12-3 or TRBV12-4 to TRBJ2-7; the match to TRBD1 covers 7 bases. The CDR3 spans 13 residues. J lost 6 bases, V lost 6 bases, and 8 bases had no gene match. The CDR3 nucleotides read TGTGCCAGCAGCCAAACAGGGGTGGTCGAGCAGTACTTC. Encoded protein: CASSQTGVVEQYF.

This clonotype has a handful of counts. The J gene is TRBJ1-2, the V gene TRBV6-2 or TRBV6-3; the D is unclear. The CDR3 consists of 15 residues. Trimming left V 2 bases short and J 7 bases short, with 17 bases between. Germline CDR1 reads MNHEY; CDR2 reads SVGEGT. DNA of the CDR3: TGTGCCAGCAGTTACGAGACGAGTAAGGTTGGTGGCTACACCTTC. Translated, it gives CASSYETSKVGGYTF.

This clonotype turned up a few times. V is TRBV20-1 and J is TRBJ2-2; TRBD2 is a possible D gene (6 bases). The CDR3 extends over 14 amino acids. Germline values: CDR1 DFQATT, CDR2 SNEGSKA (reference sequence). V was cut by 0 bases and J by 4 bases, with 9 bases left in between. The CDR3 sequence is CSARDRRVTGELFF. As DNA, the CDR3 is TGCAGTGCTAGAGATCGGAGGGTCACCGGGGAGCTGTTTTTT.

In this sample, this clonotype turned up a few times. The chain carries TRBV3-1 and TRBJ2-1; 14 nucleotides agree with TRBD2. The germline gives CDR1 LGHDT, CDR2 YNNKEL (reference sequence). This CDR3 comprises 15 residues. V dropped 4 bases and J dropped 9; count of bases not matched to a gene: 5. CDR3 DNA: TGTGCCAGCAGCCCCGGACTAGCGGGAGGCAGTGAGCAGTTCTTC. Residues: CASSPGLAGGSEQFF.

There are a few counts of this clonotype. The rearrangement links TRBV5-1 to TRBJ2-2; no firm D call. The CDR3 has 14 amino acids. Germline assignment: CDR1 SGHRS and CDR2 YFSETQ. V gave up 2 bases and J gave up 0 bases, with 5 bases separating them. CDR3: CASSFDPNTGELFF. The CDR3, as DNA: TGCGCCAGCAGCTTCGACCCGAACACCGGGGAGCTGTTTTTT.

In its sample, this clonotype was seen a few times. The chain has TRBV27 and TRBJ2-7; TRBD2 aligns across 7 bases. V shed 3 bases and J 0 bases; nucleotides not matched to a gene: 5. The germline V gene encodes CDR1 MNHEY and CDR2 SMNVEV (reference sequence). The length of the CDR3 is 15 residues. In DNA, the CDR3 is TGTGCCAGCAGTTTGGCTAGCGGACTCTCCTACGAGCAGTACTTC. This encodes CASSLASGLSYEQYF.

The rearrangement uses TRBV11-2 and TRBJ2-7; perhaps TRBD2 as D (5 bases). This CDR3 is built from 13 residues. V shed 4 bases and J shed 3 bases, with 10 bases lying between them. From germline, CDR1 is SGHAT and CDR2 FQNNGV. DNA for the CDR3: TGTGCCAGCAGCTCCAGCGGAGACTACGAGCAGTACTTC. Protein sequence: CASSSSGDYEQYF.